The 26 T cell receptor beta chains presented below share a single source sample, sequenced in a study of blood T cell repertoires in COVID-19 (dated by TCRdb to about 2020). Receptor amplification or capture employed the immunoSEQ multiplex PCR assay. In TCRdb, the immuneACCESS table is reduced to in-frame sequences with V and J assigned. These tables do not hold every clone; where another copy was compared, an unresolved V gene accounts for under half, and the others remain unexplained. In this sample the table shows 220,000 or so clones, around 82% of which occur a single time. The ten largest clones take up 5.5% of the sample. The sequencing sample was made of peripheral blood. The source is a woman in her 70s with acute or convalescent COVID-19.

The chain carries TRBV28 and TRBJ2-1; D is perhaps TRBD2 (6 bases). Germline CDR1 MDHEN, CDR2 SYDVKM. The V and J ends lost 6 bases and 3 bases respectively, with 15 bases between them. The CDR3 totals 15 residues. For the CDR3, the DNA is TGTGCCAGCAGCCAATCGGGACTTCTCTACAATGAGCAGTTCTTC. It specifies CASSQSGLLYNEQFF.

The chain couples TRBV29-1 to TRBJ1-2; D might be TRBD1 (6 bases). This CDR3 contains 12 residues. V lost 4 bases and J 2 bases, leaving 8 bases between the germline ends. The germline V gene encodes CDR1 SQVTM and CDR2 ANQGSEA. The CDR3 region has the DNA TGCAGCGTTGGTCAGGGGAACTATGGCTACACCTTC. It codes for CSVGQGNYGYTF.

The count of this clone is one. The CDR3 protein is CASSEDVDRKTDTQYF. CDR3 in DNA: TGTGCCAGCAGTGAAGATGTGGACAGGAAGACAGATACGCAGTATTTT. The chain uses TRBV6-1 and TRBJ2-3; 7 bases align to TRBD1. Germline assignment: CDR1 MNHNS and CDR2 SASEGT. The CDR3 runs to 16 residues. V lost 1 base to trimming and J lost 3 bases; unmatched junction nucleotides: 7.

J is TRBJ2-3 and V is TRBV7-9; 8 nucleotides agree with TRBD2. J lost 6 bases, V lost 2 bases, and 7 bases had no gene match. From germline, CDR1 is SEHNR and CDR2 FQNEAQ (reference sequence). CDR3 length: 15 amino acids. CDR3 sequence reads: CASSLTGGSGDTQYF. CDR3 bases: TGTGCCAGCAGCTTAACGGGAGGGTCGGGTGATACGCAGTATTTT.

This chain joins TRBV11-3 and TRBJ2-7, with 8 nucleotides matching TRBD2. J lost 6 bases, V lost 0 bases, and 7 bases had no gene match. Germline CDR1 reads SGHNT; CDR2 reads YENEEA. The CDR3 is made up of 15 amino acids. CDR3 nucleotide sequence: TGTGCCAGCAGCTTAGACGGGAGGGCCGCGTCCGAGCAGTACTTC. Translation: CASSLDGRAASEQYF. Filled out from reference TRBV11-3 and TRBJ2-7, the complete variable domain reads EAGVVQSPRYKIIEKKQPVAFWCNPISGHNTLYWYLQNLGQGPELLIRYENEEAVDDSQLPKDRFSAERLKGVDSTLKIQPAELGDSAVYLCASSLDGRAASEQYFGPGTRLTVT.

This chain uses TRBV6-2 or TRBV6-3 with TRBJ2-5; the D gene is possibly TRBD1 (6 bases). The V gene's germline CDR1 is MNHEY and CDR2 SVGEGT. The CDR3 spans 15 residues. V gave up 5 bases and J gave up 2 bases, with 15 bases separating them. The DNA of the CDR3 is TGTGCCAGCAGTGATCGGACAGATATTCAAGAGACCCAGTACTTC. Protein product: CASSDRTDIQETQYF.

V and J are TRBV28 and TRBJ1-2; perhaps TRBD1 as D (6 bases). The CDR3 sequence is 12 residues long. Per the germline V gene, CDR1 is MDHEN and CDR2 is SYDVKM. Trimming stripped 8 bases from V and 4 bases from J, with 11 bases between. The CDR3 reads CASGDIAYGYTF. The CDR3 region has the DNA TGTGCCAGCGGGGACATCGCCTATGGCTACACCTTC.

V is TRBV21-1 and J is TRBJ2-4; the listed D gene, TRBD2, was not tested against the DNA. TRBV21-1 is listed as a pseudogene. CDR3 length equals 10 residues. The DNA of the CDR3 is TGTGCCAGGGGTCGGGACATTCAGTACTTC. It translates to CARGRDIQYF.

The chain joins TRBV28 to TRBJ2-2, with a tentative D call TRBD1 (5 bases). V was pared by 6 bases and J by 2 bases, with 10 bases between. The CDR3 runs to 14 residues. Per germline, CDR1 MDHEN and CDR2 SYDVKM. The chain's CDR3 is CASSLGANTGELFF. The CDR3 nucleotides are TGTGCCAGCAGCCTTGGGGCAAACACCGGGGAGCTGTTTTTT.

As for this clone: The junction does not match germline at one end; this may be a read error. The rearrangement links TRBV4-1 to TRBJ1-2, with 8 bases that match TRBD1. Germline V CDR1 and CDR2: MGHRA, YSYEKL. This CDR3 has 14 amino acids. The CDR3 here is CASSAGQGDYGYTF. The CDR3 nucleotides are TGCGCCAGCAGCGCCGGACAGGGTGACTACGGCTACACCTTC.

This rearrangement joins TRBV19 to TRBJ2-1; D ambiguous. V gave up 7 bases and J gave up 2 bases, with 9 bases separating them. Germline V gives CDR1 LNHDA, CDR2 SQIVND (reference sequence). The CDR3 is 13 residues long. For the CDR3, the DNA is TGTGCCAGTACGGCGGCCACCTACAATGAGCAGTTCTTC. Encoded protein: CASTAATYNEQFF.

The chain couples TRBV5-1 to TRBJ2-7; TRBD1 might be the D (6 bases). Germline CDR1 is SGHRS and CDR2 is YFSETQ. V shed 3 bases and J shed 5 bases, with 9 bases lying between them. There are 12 residues in the CDR3. The CDR3 DNA sequence: TGCGCCAGCAGCTATGGGACAAACGAGCAGTACTTC. Translation gives CASSYGTNEQYF.

This sequence joins TRBV28 and TRBJ1-4; TRBD1 is a possible D gene (6 bases). Germline V gene lookup returns CDR1 MDHEN and CDR2 SYDVKM. The CDR3 consists of 15 residues. V was pared by 5 bases and J by 6 bases, with 16 bases between. The CDR3 coding sequence is TGTGCCAGCAGTCTAAGCGGGGGGCACGATGAAAAACTGTTTTTT. Translating it yields CASSLSGGHDEKLFF.

V is TRBV19 and J is TRBJ1-5; maybe TRBD1 (6 bases). The V end was cut by 5 bases, the J end by 5 bases, with 22 bases between. The length of the CDR3 is 17 residues. Germline V lookup: CDR1 LNHDA, CDR2 SQIVND (reference sequence). CDR3: CASSPSGGPNFHQPQHF. CDR3 DNA: TGTGCCAGTAGTCCCTCGGGGGGGCCCAACTTCCATCAGCCCCAGCATTTT. Full variable domain (rest looked up from reference TRBV19 and TRBJ1-5): DGGITQSPKYLFRKEGQNVTLSCEQNLNHDAMYWYRQDPGQGLRLIYYSQIVNDFQKGDIAEGYSVSREKKESFPLTVTSAQKNPTAFYLCASSPSGGPNFHQPQHFGDGTRLSIL.

J is TRBJ2-1 and V is TRBV13, with TRBD2 matching 7 bases. Germline V gene sequence: CDR1 PRHDT, CDR2 FYEKMQ (reference sequence). The junction had 3 bases not matched to a gene; V was cut back by 1 base and J by 6 bases. This CDR3 is built from 14 residues. CDR3 DNA: TGTGCCAGCAGCTTAGAGTCTAGCGGCAATGAGCAGTTCTTC. Encoded protein: CASSLESSGNEQFF.

This chain joins TRBV5-1 and TRBJ1-1, with no clear D. Germline-derived CDR1 and CDR2 are SGHRS and YFSETQ. Deletions cut 0 bases from V and 1 base from J, with 7 bases between. The CDR3 runs to 14 residues. The CDR3 DNA follows: TGCGCCAGCAGCTTGGAATCGGGGAACACTGAAGCTTTCTTT. Amino acids: CASSLESGNTEAFF. Using reference TRBV5-1 and TRBJ1-1 for the parts outside the CDR3, the full variable domain is KAGVTQTPRYLIKTRGQQVTLSCSPISGHRSVSWYQQTPGQGLQFLFEYFSETQRNKGNFPGRFSGRQFSNSRSEMNVSTLELGDSALYLCASSLESGNTEAFFGQGTRLTVV.

Only a few counts were recorded for this clone. The V and J genes are TRBV6-5 and TRBJ2-7; tentatively, D is TRBD1 (5 bases). V was cut by 4 bases and J by 5 bases, with 9 bases left in between. The CDR3 runs to 12 residues. From germline, CDR1 is MNHEY and CDR2 SVGAGI. The CDR3 is CASSLQGHEQYF. The CDR3 bases are TGTGCCAGCAGTTTGCAGGGCCACGAGCAGTACTTC.

The chain uses TRBV7-3 and TRBJ1-1; tentatively, D is TRBD1 (6 bases). CDR3 length: 12 amino acids. From germline, CDR1 is SGHTA and CDR2 FQGTGA. V gave up 2 bases and J gave up 10 bases, with 11 bases separating them. The CDR3 nucleotides read TGTGCCAGCAGCTTAGGGGGGGCGCCAGCTTTCTTT. Amino acids: CASSLGGAPAFF.

This clone was counted a single time. The chain recombines TRBV4-1 with TRBJ2-3; D might be TRBD1 (5 bases). V lost 1 base to trimming and J lost 7 bases, with 12 bases between them. Germline V lookup: CDR1 MGHRA, CDR2 YSYEKL. The CDR3 sequence is 14 residues long. CDR3 nucleotide sequence: TGCGCCAGCAGCCAAGGCCGACAGAGGCATACGCAGTATTTT. Encoded protein: CASSQGRQRHTQYF.

The V and J genes are TRBV5-8 and TRBJ2-2; 10 bases fit TRBD1. The CDR3 runs 16 residues. Per the germline V gene, CDR1 is SGHTS and CDR2 is YDEGEE. The V segment lost 4 bases and the J segment 2 bases; nucleotides outside the gene matches: 5. The CDR3 here is CASSRGQGVNTGELFF. The CDR3 nucleotides are TGTGCCAGCAGCCGAGGACAGGGGGTTAACACCGGGGAGCTGTTTTTT.

The genes are TRBV30 and TRBJ2-7; 7 nucleotides agree with TRBD2. The CDR3 is 12 residues long. From germline, CDR1 is GTSNPN and CDR2 SVGIG (reference sequence). V shed 3 bases and J 7 bases; nucleotides not matched to a gene: 6. CDR3 nucleotide sequence: TGTGCCTGGAGATATGGGGAGGGTGAGCAGTACTTC. Encoded protein: CAWRYGEGEQYF.

The CDR3 is CASSSWEGHYEQYF. The CDR3, as DNA: TGTGCCAGCAGTTCGTGGGAGGGCCACTACGAGCAGTACTTC. The J gene is TRBJ2-7, the V gene TRBV6-2 or TRBV6-3; 7 bases are a match to TRBD2. This CDR3 is built from 14 residues. The ends lost 4 bases at V and 3 bases at J; junction bases unmatched: 6. The germline gives CDR1 MNHEY, CDR2 SVGEGT.

V and J are TRBV28 and TRBJ1-1; D uncertain. V dropped 5 bases and J dropped 3 bases, with 7 bases sitting between them. This CDR3 spans 12 amino acids. Germline CDR1 MDHEN, CDR2 SYDVKM. CDR3 sequence (DNA): TGTGCCAGCAGTCCTGGCTACACTGAAGCTTTCTTT. It codes for CASSPGYTEAFF.

V usage is TRBV7-9 and J usage is TRBJ2-1, with 7 bases identical to TRBD2. Trimming took 5 bases from V and 9 from J; bases not matched to a gene: 7. The CDR3 loop spans 13 amino acids. In germline, CDR1 is SEHNR, CDR2 FQNEAQ (reference sequence). CDR3 DNA: TGTGCCAGCAGCCCAAATTCGGGGGGTGAGCAGTTCTTC. As protein: CASSPNSGGEQFF.

The rearrangement links TRBV19 to TRBJ1-4; TRBD1 aligns across 7 bases. V lost 5 bases, J lost 2 bases, and 2 bases stayed unmatched. CDR3 length: 14 amino acids. Germline V gene lookup returns CDR1 LNHDA and CDR2 SQIVND (reference sequence). CDR3 region: CASSQTGTNEKLFF. Here the CDR3 DNA reads TGTGCCAGTAGTCAGACAGGGACTAATGAAAAACTGTTTTTT.

The rearrangement joins TRBV5-6 to TRBJ2-7, with D perhaps matching TRBD1 (5 bases). V was pared by 2 bases and J by 6 bases, with 12 bases between. This CDR3 has 13 residues. In germline, CDR1 is SGHDT, CDR2 YYEEEE. For the CDR3, the DNA is TGTGCCAGCAGCTTCCAGGGTGGTGGCGAGCAGTACTTC. It is translated as CASSFQGGGEQYF.